This T cell receptor beta chain was sequenced in a study of blood T cell repertoires in COVID-19 (dated by TCRdb to about 2020). Regarding the study in general: Collaborator samples came from the United States, Italy and Spain and covered acute and convalescent phases of COVID-19. The prospective study material was composed of cDNA or gDNA derived from T cells, B-cell-depleted T cells, or PBMCs. Sample metadata almost always included a de-identified subject ID, COVID-19 status, age in years and sex. The repertoires were released in a freely available public database meant as a resource for research on the immune response to SARS-CoV-2. Subjects who had been exposed to COVID-19, were actively infected with it, or had recovered from it provided the deeply sampled blood TCRbeta repertoires that made up the dataset. The samples were drawn from two sources: the first 160 participants of the ongoing ImmuneRACE study, and 1,254 subjects contributed by 6 global collaborators. Where HLA class I and class II types were available, the types were taken from metadata supplied by the sample provider, not from assay-based typing. Findings and caveats that apply to the study as a whole: The quantity of clinical and demographic metadata differed by source and by participant and was supplied without curation.

Participants in the prospective study were enrolled through a virtual design, were aged roughly 18 to 95 years, and lived in 24 United States geographic areas. Cohort assignment in the prospective study relied on participant-reported clinical history from a screening survey and a study questionnaire. Recovered participants in ImmuneRACE Cohort 3 were defined as having two consecutive negative NP/OP PCR tests, clearance from a healthcare professional, or resolution of symptoms. In the prospective study, whole blood, serum and a nasopharyngeal or oropharyngeal swab were collected from each participant by mobile phlebotomists. Prospective study participants could optionally give additional blood draws and questionnaires over an approximately 2-month period. Prospective study blood samples were shipped either frozen or at room temperature before DNA extraction. The immunoSEQ Assay, a bias-controlled multiplex PCR, was used to amplify TCRbeta CDR3 regions from genomic DNA. Under the source paper's analysis protocol: Within the assay, amplification of reference gene primers was used to estimate how many nucleated cells each sample contained. Sequence reads were collapsed and filtered to measure the absolute abundance of every unique TCRbeta CDR3 rearrangement. For each sample, productive Simpson clonality was calculated by taking the square root of Simpson's diversity index across productive rearrangements. TCRdb carries this immuneACCESS record with in-frame sequences only. Its versions omit some clonotypes, under half of them owing to an unresolved V gene in the studies checked, with the rest unexplained. The D gene and trimming were derived from the DNA, and the V and J assignments and clone size from that table. For this sample the table gives more than 250,000 clones, of which approximately 90% were detected only once. Approximately 5% of the sample belongs to the ten largest clones.

This clone was seen a few times. Which antigen it targets is not known. Base qualities were left out, and no much larger clone turns up one base away. The sequenced sample was PBMCs or T cells enriched from blood (not recorded which). This clonotype originated in a woman between 25 and 40 years old who had recovered from COVID-19.

The DNA is as follows: TGCGCCAGCAGCTACACAGGGGGTGGCTATGGCTACACCTTC. This codes for CASSYTGGGYGYTF. This receptor chain uses TRBV5-1 and TRBJ1-2; the junction holds 8 bases that match TRBD1. V and J are trimmed by 3 bases and 4 bases, and the gene matches miss 5 bases of the junction. The CDR3 numbers 14 residues from cysteine through phenylalanine. The only DNA kept is the CDR3, 42 bases in frame from the first base. As encoded in the germline V gene, CDR1 is SGHRS while CDR2 is YFSETQ.